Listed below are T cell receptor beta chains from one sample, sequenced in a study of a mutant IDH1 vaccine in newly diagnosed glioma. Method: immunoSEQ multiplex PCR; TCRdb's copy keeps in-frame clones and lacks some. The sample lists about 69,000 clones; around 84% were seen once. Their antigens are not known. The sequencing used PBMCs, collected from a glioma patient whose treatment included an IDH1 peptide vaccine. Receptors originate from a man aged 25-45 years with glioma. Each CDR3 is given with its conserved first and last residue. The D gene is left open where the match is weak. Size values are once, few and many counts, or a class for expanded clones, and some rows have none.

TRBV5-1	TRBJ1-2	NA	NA	CASSLVQTYGYTF	TGCGCCAGCAGCTTGGTTCAGACCTATGGCTACACCTTC
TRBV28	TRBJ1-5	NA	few	CASSRNQPQHF	TGTGCCAGCAGTCGGAATCAGCCCCAGCATTTT
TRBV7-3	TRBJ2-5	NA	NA	CASSLAGKETQYF	TGTGCCAGCAGCTTAGCCGGGAAAGAGACCCAGTACTTC
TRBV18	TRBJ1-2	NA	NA	CASSPDQDLLHGYTF	TGTGCCAGCTCACCAGACCAGGATCTTCTGCATGGCTACACCTTC
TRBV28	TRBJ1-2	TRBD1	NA	CASSLSGTGNGDYGYTF	TGTGCCAGCAGTCTATCCGGGACAGGGAACGGGGACTATGGCTACACCTTC
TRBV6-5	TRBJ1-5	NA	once	CASSYAGGDNQPQHF	TGTGCCAGCAGTTACGCGGGGGGTGACAATCAGCCCCAGCATTTT
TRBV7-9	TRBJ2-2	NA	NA	CASTQGAANTGELFF	TGTGCCAGCACCCAAGGGGCTGCGAACACCGGGGAGCTGTTTTTT
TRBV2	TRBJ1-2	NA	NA	CASSQGPRGYTF	TGTGCCAGCAGCCAGGGACCGCGGGGCTACACCTTC
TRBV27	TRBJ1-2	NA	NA	CASSFQAGGGGYTF	TGTGCCAGCAGTTTCCAGGCGGGGGGCGGTGGCTACACCTTC
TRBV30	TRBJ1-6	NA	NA	CAWSLDGGRHNSPLHF	TGTGCCTGGAGTCTAGACGGGGGAAGACATAATTCACCCCTCCACTTT
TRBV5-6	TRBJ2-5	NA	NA	CASSLGAGETQYF	TGTGCCAGCAGCTTGGGAGCAGGGGAGACCCAGTACTTC
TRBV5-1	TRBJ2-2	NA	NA	CASNVGQPAGELFF	TGCGCCAGCAACGTAGGTCAGCCCGCCGGGGAGCTGTTTTTT
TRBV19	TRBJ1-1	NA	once	CASSPGGRGEAFF	TGTGCCAGTAGTCCCGGGGGCAGGGGAGAAGCTTTCTTT